This TCR beta chain was sequenced in a study of neurological immune-mediated disorders. Stated time point: longitudinal time-point 3. TCRdb reprocessed the 5' RACE reads via MiXCR and lists one record per CDR3 protein. The sample shows around 100,000 distinct CDR3 sequences, 11% of them seen only once. Germline V gene lookup returns CDR1 SQVTM and CDR2 ANQGSEA. The CDR3 extends over 13 amino acids. This clonotype was observed a handful of times. This may stem from a read error, because a much larger clone lies one nucleotide away. The sample consisted of PBMCs. The genes are TRBV29-1 and TRBJ2-3; 10 nucleotides agree with TRBD1. The sequence came from a female donor with HTLV-1-associated myelopathy (HAM/TSP). The CDR3 bases are TGCATCGCCGGACAGGGGGGCACAGATACGCAGTATTTT. This sequence encodes CIAGQGGTDTQYF.